What follows describes a single T cell receptor (beta chain). V dropped 6 bases and J dropped 3 bases, with 17 bases sitting between them. From germline, CDR1 is LNHDA and CDR2 SQIVND (reference sequence). The CDR3 sequence is 15 residues long. The sample comes from a study of chemoradiotherapy in HPV16-positive cancers. As for the study in general: Functional T-cell assays on two HPV16-positive patients' cells defined candidate HPV-specific clones and common TCR motifs.

Method: immunoSEQ multiplex PCR; TCRdb's copy keeps in-frame clones and lacks some. The data show 9,000 to 13,000 clones, approximately 90% seen once. The receptor was derived from a human donor with HPV-associated anogenital cancer. Material: blood, obtained from a patient who underwent chemoradiotherapy. The chain links TRBV19 to TRBJ1-2; D gene ambiguous. The DNA for the CDR3 is TGTGCCAGTAGCTTTGGTCCGGCAGGAGACTATGGCTACACCTTC. It translates to CASSFGPAGDYGYTF.